Listed below are T cell receptor beta chains from one sample, sequenced in a study of T cells in Graves' hyperthyroidism and ophthalmopathy. In TCRdb, the multiplex PCR reads were re-called with MiXCR into one record per CDR3 protein. Seen here are about 580,000 distinct CDR3 sequences, around 45% observed once, and the top ten hold approximately 8.4%. The source material was peripheral blood or thyroid tissue (not recorded which). All receptors come from a woman younger than 35 with Graves' hyperthyroidism. Each CDR3 is given with its conserved first and last residue. D genes are given only for firm matches. Size tells how often a clone was seen (once, few, many) or the class of an expanded clone, and some rows leave it out.

d_call,v_call,clone_size,j_call,cdr3_nt,cdr3_aa
.,TRBV20-1,.,TRBJ1-1,TGCAGTGCTGTCCCCTCGGGACCGGACACTGAAGCTTTCTTT,CSAVPSGPDTEAFF
.,TRBV5-4,.,TRBJ1-2,TGTGCCAGCAGCCCCCCTCGCGGATCTGGCTACACCTTC,CASSPPRGSGYTF
.,TRBV7-3,many,TRBJ2-6,TGTGCCAGCAGTGAAAACTCTGGGGCCAACGTCCTGACTTTC,CASSENSGANVLTF
.,TRBV29-1,.,TRBJ1-2,TGCAGCGTTGAAAGGCCCGGACACTATGGCTACACCTTC,CSVERPGHYGYTF
.,TRBV7-6,.,TRBJ2-5,TGTGCCAGCAGCTCTCATGAAGGGGAGACCCAGTACTTC,CASSSHEGETQYF
TRBD1,TRBV15,many,TRBJ1-2,TGTGCCACCAGCAGAGAGAGGACAGGGGGCAAAAACTATGGCTACACCTTC,CATSRERTGGKNYGYTF
TRBD2,TRBV5-1,many,TRBJ2-7,TGCGCCAGCACCATGAGGCTAGCGGGAGGCGAGCAGTACTTC,CASTMRLAGGEQYF
.,TRBV29-1,many,TRBJ2-7,TGCAGCGTGGCCAGGGATTCCTACGAGCAGTACTTC,CSVARDSYEQYF
TRBD2,TRBV7-6,many,TRBJ2-5,TGTGCCAGCAGCTTAGGAGCAGGGACTACGCAGACCCAGTACTTC,CASSLGAGTTQTQYF
.,TRBV25-1,.,TRBJ2-7,TGTGCCAGCTTGGTTCAGGGACTCTCCTACGAGCAGTACTTC,CASLVQGLSYEQYF
.,TRBV29-1,.,TRBJ2-7,TGCAGCGTTGTTTCCAGGAATCACGAGCAGTACTTC,CSVVSRNHEQYF
TRBD2,TRBV14,.,TRBJ2-5,TGTGCCAGCAGCCAAGGTTGGGGAGCGGGAGTTAGAAGTCAAGAGACCCAGTACTTC,CASSQGWGAGVRSQETQYF
.,TRBV24-1,.,TRBJ2-7,TGTGCCACCAGTGACCCCCAGACCAGAAAGCACGAGCAGTACTTC,CATSDPQTRKHEQYF
TRBD2,TRBV6-2/TRBV6-3,few,TRBJ2-2,TGTGCCAGCAGTCCCAGCGGGACTACCCGGGGCACCGGGGAGCTGTTTTTT,CASSPSGTTRGTGELFF
TRBD1,TRBV29-1,.,TRBJ2-1,TGCAGCCTAACAGTCGGGACAGGGCCCTACAATGAGCAGTTCTTC,CSLTVGTGPYNEQFF
TRBD1,TRBV29-1,.,TRBJ1-5,TGCAGCCCCGGGACAGGGTTCGATCAGCCCCAGCATTTT,CSPGTGFDQPQHF
TRBD1,TRBV6-5,many,TRBJ1-2,TGTGCCAGCAGTTCATCGGAACAGGGGGCGTATGGCTACACCTTC,CASSSSEQGAYGYTF
TRBD1,TRBV7-4,.,TRBJ1-2,TGTGCCAGCGCGACAGGGGACGACTATGGCTACACCTTC,CASATGDDYGYTF
.,TRBV7-2,.,TRBJ2-3,TGTGCCAGCAGCTTAACAACTTTGGAGGGAGGTACGCAGTATTTT,CASSLTTLEGGTQYF
.,TRBV29-1,.,TRBJ2-7,TGCAGCGTTGAAATGGGACTGGGCTACGAGCAGTACTTC,CSVEMGLGYEQYF
.,TRBV5-1,many,TRBJ2-7,TGCGCCAGCAGCTTCACCGGGACTGTCTCCTACGAGCAGTACTTC,CASSFTGTVSYEQYF
TRBD2,TRBV10-2,few,TRBJ2-3,TGCGCCAGCAGTAGCGGGAGGTCAGATACGCAGTATTTT,CASSSGRSDTQYF
.,TRBV7-2,few,TRBJ2-3,TGTGTCTCGGCTGGGGTCACAGATACGCAGTATTTT,CVSAGVTDTQYF
.,TRBV27,many,TRBJ1-2,TGTGCCAGCAGCCTAACAGGGATGGATGGCTACACCTTC,CASSLTGMDGYTF
.,TRBV7-8,.,TRBJ2-5,TGTGCCAGCAGCTTACAGGGGACACCTAAGGGAACCCAGTACTTC,CASSLQGTPKGTQYF
.,TRBV29-1,.,TRBJ1-4,TGCAGCGTCGCTTTAAGGGGTGAAAAACTGTTTTTT,CSVALRGEKLFF
TRBD2,TRBV20-1,.,TRBJ2-7,TGCAGTGCTAGAGTACGGGAGGGCCGCGACAATGAGCAGTACTTC,CSARVREGRDNEQYF
.,TRBV5-1,many,TRBJ2-2,TGCGCCAGCAGCTTGACCGGGGGCCTGAACACCGGGGAGCTGTTTTTT,CASSLTGGLNTGELFF
.,TRBV20-1,many,TRBJ1-1,TGCAGTGCTATTATCCGGGAGGTTCGGTTCACTGAAGCTTTCTTT,CSAIIREVRFTEAFF
.,TRBV7-8,many,TRBJ2-7,TGTGCCAGCAGCTTAGCTGGGGTGTCCTACGAGCAGTACTTC,CASSLAGVSYEQYF
.,TRBV29-1,.,TRBJ1-2,TGCAGCGTTGTTTCAGGGAACTATGGCTACACCTTC,CSVVSGNYGYTF
.,TRBV2,.,TRBJ2-7,TGTGCCAGCAGGTCGACAGGCGGAGGGGATGAGCAGTACTTC,CASRSTGGGDEQYF
TRBD2,TRBV10-3,.,TRBJ2-7,TGTGCCATCACCCTGACTAGCGGGAGCCTCTCCTACGAGCAGTACTTC,CAITLTSGSLSYEQYF
.,TRBV10-1,.,TRBJ2-7,TGCGCCAGCAGTGACCGACTAGCCTACGAGCAGTACTTC,CASSDRLAYEQYF
.,TRBV14,many,TRBJ1-2,TGTGCCAGCAGCCAAGAGAAGACCTATGGCTACACCTTC,CASSQEKTYGYTF
.,TRBV10-3,few,TRBJ2-3,TGTGCCATCAGCTGGAGGTGGCTAGCAAATAGCACAGATACGCAGTATTTT,CAISWRWLANSTDTQYF
TRBD2,TRBV9,.,TRBJ2-1,TGTGCCAGCAGCCATTGGCGGGAGTGGGGTGAGCAGTTCTTC,CASSHWREWGEQFF
.,TRBV19,.,TRBJ1-5,TGTGCCAGTAGTATATTTCGGTATAGCAATCAGCCCCAGCATTTT,CASSIFRYSNQPQHF
.,TRBV15,few,TRBJ1-4,TGTGCCACCAGCAGAGAAAGTAGAGGGATTAATGAAAAACTGTTTTTT,CATSRESRGINEKLFF
.,TRBV20-1,.,TRBJ1-5,TGCAGTGCTAGAGTGAATCAGCCCCAGCATTTT,CSARVNQPQHF
TRBD2,TRBV20-1,many,TRBJ2-7,TGCAGTGCTAGGGCAATCGGGACTAGCGGAAGCCCCCACTACGAGCAGTACTTC,CSARAIGTSGSPHYEQYF
.,TRBV6-1,.,TRBJ2-2,TGTGCCAGCAGTCCCCTAGCGCGGGAGAACACCGGGGAGCTGTTTTTT,CASSPLARENTGELFF
.,TRBV20-1,.,TRBJ1-5,TGCAGTGCTACACAGGGAGGCGCGGGAGGCTACGAGCATTTT,CSATQGGAGGYEHF
TRBD2,TRBV20-1,many,TRBJ2-7,TGCAGTGCAATAGAAGGAGTAGCGGGAGAGATGAAGGAGCAGTACTTC,CSAIEGVAGEMKEQYF
.,TRBV15,many,TRBJ2-7,TGTGCCACCAGCAGAGAGGGCCTAGCATACGAGCAGTACTTC,CATSREGLAYEQYF
.,TRBV20-1,many,TRBJ1-1,TGCAGTGCTAGCTCGGGGTCCGACACTGAAGCTTTCTTT,CSASSGSDTEAFF
.,TRBV30,few,TRBJ1-1,TGTGCCTGCCAGGAGACTGAAGCTTTCTTT,CACQETEAFF
.,TRBV18,many,TRBJ1-2,TGTGCCAGCTCACCAGGGGCCGGGTATGGCTACACCTTC,CASSPGAGYGYTF
.,TRBV29-1,.,TRBJ2-1,TGCAGCGTTGATCAGGAGTATTCCTACAATGAGCAGTTCTTC,CSVDQEYSYNEQFF
.,TRBV19,.,TRBJ1-5,TGTGCCAGTAGTATCCAGACTCAAGAGACCCAGCATTTT,CASSIQTQETQHF
TRBD1,TRBV24-1,.,TRBJ1-5,TGTGCCACCAGTGACCCGGGACAGAGCAATCAGCCCCAGCATTTT,CATSDPGQSNQPQHF
.,TRBV4-1,many,TRBJ1-1,TGCGCCAGCAGCCGCGGTTGGGTCTCCGGCGCTTTCTTT,CASSRGWVSGAFF
TRBD2,TRBV5-4,.,TRBJ2-5,TGTGCCAGCAGCTTGGGGACTAGCGGGGGGCAAGAGACCCAGTACTTC,CASSLGTSGGQETQYF